The next 17 T cell receptor beta chains were all read from a single sample in a study of T cells after posttransplantation cyclophosphamide. This table comes from immunoSEQ multiplex PCR, and its TCRdb copy is limited to in-frame clones, with some not included. The table records about 11,000 clones, around nine tenths of them present only once. Busulfan-fludarabine conditioning, marrow transplant, and cyclophosphamide on days +3 and +4 were administered. The sequences come from CD4+ T cells sorted from PBMCs, collected after allogeneic stem cell transplant with posttransplant cyclophosphamide. These receptors all come from a male patient aged 30 to 39 who received an allogeneic stem cell transplant from a related donor, was CMV-positive, and had acute GVHD only. Some T cells may be supplied by the graft donor.

In DNA form, the CDR3 reads TGCGCCAGCAGCCCCGTTGCGGGGGGCGTCCCCCAGTACTTC. Its translation is CASSPVAGGVPQYF. The V and J genes are TRBV5-1 and TRBJ2-5; TRBD2 aligns across 8 bases. The CDR3 is made up of 14 amino acids. V lost 4 bases to trimming and J lost 9 bases; unmatched junction nucleotides: 11. Germline assignment: CDR1 SGHRS and CDR2 YFSETQ.

V gene TRBV28 combines with J gene TRBJ2-3; 8 bases fit TRBD2. Trimming at V came to 5 bases and at J to 5 bases, leaving 12 bases not matched to a gene. Germline assignment: CDR1 MDHEN and CDR2 SYDVKM. The CDR3 consists of 16 residues. The CDR3, as DNA: TGTGCCAGCAGTGACCTTAGCGGGGCCTCTGAAGATACGCAGTATTTT. This translates into CASSDLSGASEDTQYF.

This sequence joins TRBV6-1 and TRBJ1-5; D is perhaps TRBD1 (5 bases). With 3 bases removed from V and 6 bases from J, the gap between germline ends came to 12 bases. This CDR3 has 14 residues. The germline V gene has CDR1 MNHNS and CDR2 SASEGT. The CDR3 loop is CASSELRGGQPQHF. DNA for the CDR3: TGTGCCAGCAGTGAGCTCCGGGGGGGTCAGCCCCAGCATTTT.

The table lists this clone with a count of one. The V and J genes are TRBV11-2 and TRBJ1-1, with D possibly matching TRBD1 (5 bases). Germline assignment: CDR1 SGHAT and CDR2 FQNNGV. The length of the CDR3 is 13 residues. The V and J ends lost 11 bases and 0 bases respectively, with 13 bases between them. The DNA of the CDR3 is TGTGCCGCAGGGCGGGGGGTGAACACTGAAGCTTTCTTT. This codes for CAAGRGVNTEAFF.

This chain connects TRBV5-1 to TRBJ2-3, with D unclear. Germline assignment: CDR1 SGHRS and CDR2 YFSETQ. The CDR3 runs 16 residues. Trimming cost V 2 bases and J 2 bases, with 15 bases left between them. The CDR3 region has the DNA TGCGCCAGCAGCTTTTCCGTTATGTTACTCACAGATACGCAGTATTTT. Translating it yields CASSFSVMLLTDTQYF.

The CDR3 loop reads CASSRSGASTDTQYF. The CDR3 nucleotides read TGTGCCAGCAGCCGAAGCGGGGCTAGCACAGATACGCAGTATTTT. This chain connects TRBV9 to TRBJ2-3; 7 positions match TRBD2. V dropped 4 bases and J dropped 0; count of bases not matched to a gene: 5. The CDR3 sequence is 15 residues long. CDR1 is SGDLS, CDR2 YYNGEE, per germline.

J is TRBJ2-1 and V is TRBV10-3; weak D call: TRBD1 (6 bases). The CDR3 has 13 amino acids. The V gene's germline CDR1 is ENHRY and CDR2 SYGVKD. V was trimmed by 6 bases and J by 5 bases, leaving 11 bases between them. CDR3 DNA: TGTGCCATCAGCGGGGACATTAACAATGAGCAGTTCTTC. Translation gives CAISGDINNEQFF.

The chain recombines TRBV11-3 with TRBJ2-1; D remains ambiguous. Germline lookup yields CDR1 SGHNT and CDR2 YENEEA. The CDR3 is 14 amino acids. Trimming shortened V by 4 bases and J by 0 bases, and 7 bases separated the two germline ends. Here the CDR3 DNA reads TGTGCCAGCAGCTCAGGCAGCTCCTACAATGAGCAGTTCTTC. Amino acids: CASSSGSSYNEQFF.

The chain links TRBV4-3 to TRBJ1-4; no reliable D call. Germline V lookup: CDR1 LGHNA, CDR2 YSLEER. Trimming took 1 base from V and 5 from J, leaving 11 bases between them. The CDR3 loop spans 15 amino acids. This CDR3 is CASSQVWAGNEKLFF. In DNA form, the CDR3 reads TGCGCCAGCAGCCAAGTGTGGGCAGGAAATGAAAAACTGTTTTTT.

This chain uses TRBV4-1 with TRBJ1-1; D possibly corresponds to TRBD1 (6 bases). The V end lost 3 bases, the J end lost 2 bases, and 19 bases lay between the germline ends. The CDR3 loop spans 17 amino acids. CDR1 is MGHRA, CDR2 YSYEKL, per germline. The CDR3 nucleotides are TGCGCCAGCAGCCAGAGGGCCAGGGGTGAGGTAAACACTGAAGCTTTCTTT. Its translation is CASSQRARGEVNTEAFF.

V usage is TRBV19 and J usage is TRBJ2-7, with TRBD1 identical over 8 bases. The germline gives CDR1 LNHDA, CDR2 SQIVND (reference sequence). The CDR3 runs 17 residues. The V gene end was trimmed by 4 bases and the J gene end by 3 bases; junction bases not matched to a gene: 14. CDR3 nucleotide sequence: TGTGCCAGTAGTACCCCCACAGGGGGTGGACGTTACTACGAGCAGTACTTC. It codes for CASSTPTGGGRYYEQYF.

The chain employs TRBV4-1 and TRBJ1-5; possible D gene TRBD1, 5 bases. Looked up from germline, CDR1 is MGHRA and CDR2 is YSYEKL. The V end was cut by 0 bases, the J end by 6 bases, with 12 bases between. This CDR3 is built from 15 residues. The DNA for the CDR3 is TGCGCCAGCAGCCAAGAAGGGACTAAGGGTCAGCCCCAGCATTTT. It encodes CASSQEGTKGQPQHF.

This clone was counted a few times. The V call is TRBV6-6, the J call TRBJ2-7; 9 bases agree with TRBD2. Looked up from germline, CDR1 is MNHNY and CDR2 is SVGAGI (reference sequence). CDR3 length equals 15 residues. V trimming: 5 bases; J trimming: 0 bases; junction bases outside the gene matches: 5. Here the CDR3 DNA reads TGTGCCAGCAGTCCTCTAGCGGGGAGCTCCTACGAGCAGTACTTC. Protein: CASSPLAGSSYEQYF.

This clone was detected only a few times. The rearrangement links TRBV30 to TRBJ1-1; no reliable D call. The germline V gene encodes CDR1 GTSNPN and CDR2 SVGIG (reference sequence). The CDR3 contains 15 residues. V lost 0 bases and J 2 bases, leaving 13 bases between the germline ends. CDR3 region: CAWSVHLSLNTEAFF. The CDR3 bases are TGTGCCTGGAGTGTACACCTCTCCCTCAACACTGAAGCTTTCTTT.

This clone was picked up one time. The chain joins TRBV29-1 to TRBJ2-3, with TRBD2 matching 10 bases. After removal of 3 bases from V and 6 bases from J, the junction contained 6 bases not matched to a gene. Germline CDR1 SQVTM, CDR2 ANQGSEA. The CDR3 runs to 14 residues. The CDR3, as DNA: TGCAGCGTTGACCCTAGCGGGGGAAGGGATACGCAGTATTTT. Translated: CSVDPSGGRDTQYF.

The gene calls are TRBV18 and TRBJ2-1, with D perhaps TRBD1 (6 bases). This CDR3 has 18 residues. Between the trimmed V and J ends, which lost 6 bases and 0 bases, there was a span of 21 bases. CDR1 is KGHSH and CDR2 is LQKENI in the germline V gene. The DNA of the CDR3 is TGTGCCAGCTCTACAGTCATTTCGACAGGTAACTCCTACAATGAGCAGTTCTTC. Translating it yields CASSTVISTGNSYNEQFF.

V and J are TRBV5-4 and TRBJ1-1; no clear D gene. Germline V gene data show CDR1 as SGHNT and CDR2 as YYREEE (reference sequence). V lost 0 bases and J lost 3, with 15 bases in between. The CDR3 has 16 residues. CDR3 nucleotides: TGTGCCAGCAGCTTGGCCATGGTGGAGATGGACACTGAAGCTTTCTTT. Its translation: CASSLAMVEMDTEAFF.